This TCR beta chain is drawn from a study of shared T cell receptors in the human thymus (dated by TCRdb to about 2021). About the study as a whole: The study examined how self-reactive, shared T-cell receptor alpha chains are generated in the human thymus.

Comment on this clone: Its antigen remains unidentified. No base qualities exist here, and no much larger clone lies one base off it.

To prepare the library, the immunoSEQ multiplex PCR assay was applied. In its TCRdb copy, this immuneACCESS table keeps in-frame sequences only and misses some clones. Where compared with another copy, unresolved V genes explain less than half of these, and the others have no known cause. Here the sample has 630,000 or so clones; 80% to 90% occur a single time. The top ten clonotypes cover 0.0094% of the sample. The V end loses 5 bases and the J end loses 8 bases, and a stretch of 21 bases separates them. From cysteine to phenylalanine, the CDR3 is 15 amino acids long. The read is trimmed to its CDR3 DNA, 45 bases read in frame from base 1. The germline V gene encodes CDR1 MDHEN and CDR2 SYDVKM. This sample also appeared in a second study, on human thymus T cells. The second study also describes: Donors were immunologically healthy infants undergoing open corrective cardiac surgery for congenital heart defects in Finland. The thymus tissue came from surgical resects taken out during corrective cardiac surgery. Biased V and J gene segment usage appeared to be present in both thymic and peripheral blood repertoires. According to the related research, thymic TCR repertoires were highly overlapping among unrelated individuals. The study used under 10 infant thymus samples plus four related peripheral blood samples to characterize TCR alpha and beta repertoires. Donor ages ranged from roughly 6 to 250 days, and the cohort comprised more than 5 male and a couple of female infants. After being mechanically released from the tissue, thymocytes were kept at -70 degrees C in pellets of about 8.5-30 million cells. A QIAsymphony instrument was used to extract genomic DNA from the frozen cell pellets. Using the immunoSEQ multiplex PCR assay, the TCRB and TCRAD loci were amplified from a standardized quantity of quality-controlled genomic DNA. The V(D)J region was spanned by amplicons of a length sufficient to cover the CDR3 and to identify V and J genes. The amplicons were sequenced on an Illumina platform via the commercial immunoSEQ service. Corrections for primer bias and sequencing errors followed previously described methods, while TCRAD and TCRB definitions were based on the IMGT database. Analysis of the repertoires was done with immunoSEQ Analyzer 3.0 and VDJTools and included basic statistics, V/J segment usage, diversity estimates, rarefaction and pairwise overlap. To estimate diversity, the Chao1, ChaoE, Efron-Thisted, Shannon and inverse Simpson indices were applied, and diversity was also estimated on datasets down-sampled to the smallest sample. Repertoire overlap was determined by strict matching of CDR3 nucleotide sequence, V gene and J gene, and Jaccard-based multidimensional scaling clustering was applied. On average, thymus samples yielded roughly 800,000 unique TCRB clonotypes, whereas blood samples yielded some 80,000.

The chain is encoded by TRBV28 joined to TRBJ1-2; possibly the D gene is TRBD1, per 6 matching bases. Sequencing used thymocytes. This TCR came from a boy younger than two with a congenital heart defect. Donor details come from another sample of the same person, matched by shared clones. The CDR3 region reads CASSPSPGQTGGYTF. The DNA sequence is given as TGTGCCAGCAGTCCCTCGCCAGGACAGACCGGGGGCTACACCTTC.